This entry lists 9 T cell receptor beta chains sequenced from one sample in a study of blood T cell repertoires in COVID-19. Only in-frame clones appear in the TCRdb table, and some are missing; sequencing was by immunoSEQ multiplex PCR. The repertoire holds roughly 300,000 clones, with 80% to 90% as singletons. Source material: peripheral blood. These receptors came from a woman aged 25 to 39 with COVID-19, enrolled during active disease.

The chain couples TRBV30 to TRBJ2-3; 13 nucleotides line up with TRBD2. The V gene's germline CDR1 is GTSNPN and CDR2 SVGIG (reference sequence). V dropped 5 bases and J dropped 6; count of bases not matched to a gene: 5. The CDR3 is 14 residues long. In nucleotides, the CDR3 is TGTGCCTGGGGGGGACTAGCGGGGTTCGATACGCAGTATTTT. Amino acid sequence: CAWGGLAGFDTQYF. The full variable domain, rest sourced from reference TRBV30 and TRBJ2-3, is SQTIHQWPATLVQPVGSPLSLECTVEGTSNPNLYWYRQAAGRGLQLLFYSVGIGQISSEVPQNLSASRPQDRQFILSSKKLLLSDSGFYLCAWGGLAGFDTQYFGPGTRLTVL.

The chain joins TRBV19 to TRBJ2-7; unclear D gene. The V gene lost 3 bases and the J gene lost 3 bases, with 12 bases spanning the gap. Germline V gene data show CDR1 as LNHDA and CDR2 as SQIVND (reference sequence). CDR3 length: 14 amino acids. In nucleotides, the CDR3 is TGTGCCAGTAGTATTGGGCAGGCCGACTACGAGCAGTACTTC. It translates to CASSIGQADYEQYF.

The table lists this clone with many counts. DNA of the CDR3: TGTGCCAGCAGCTTAGGTCCGGGGACAGGGATGAACGAGCAGTACTTC. The encoded protein is CASSLGPGTGMNEQYF. The chain carries TRBV11-2 and TRBJ2-7; 9 bases line up with TRBD1. This CDR3 is built from 16 residues. Trimming at V came to 1 base and at J to 5 bases, leaving 9 bases not matched to a gene. Germline assignment: CDR1 SGHAT and CDR2 FQNNGV.

V gene TRBV11-2 combines with J gene TRBJ2-4; D might be TRBD1 (5 bases). The CDR3 length is 16 residues. CDR1 and CDR2 (germline): SGHAT, FQNNGV. Trimming took 3 bases from V and 3 from J, leaving 15 bases between them. This chain's CDR3 is CASSFQGGVGKNIQYF. The CDR3 DNA follows: TGTGCCAGCAGCTTTCAGGGTGGAGTAGGCAAAAACATTCAGTACTTC.

V is TRBV7-6 and J is TRBJ2-1; 7 bases are a match to TRBD1. The CDR3 has 15 amino acids. V shed 2 bases, J shed 4 bases, and the junction held 5 bases outside the gene matches. In germline, CDR1 is SGHVS, CDR2 FNYEAQ. The chain's CDR3 is CASSLRQGEYNEQFF. CDR3 DNA sequence: TGTGCCAGCAGCTTACGGCAGGGGGAATACAATGAGCAGTTCTTC.

This clone has just a few counts. The sample contains more than one DNA sequence encoding this CDR3. The rearrangement uses TRBV5-1 and TRBJ2-1, with TRBD2 matching over 8 bases. CDR1 and CDR2 (germline): SGHRS, YFSETQ. This CDR3 comprises 16 residues. With 1 base clipped from V and 4 bases from J, the junction kept 7 bases outside the gene matches. CDR3 DNA sequence: TGCGCCAGCAGCTTGTTGGCGGGGGGAACATACAATGAGCAGTTCTTC. As protein: CASSLLAGGTYNEQFF.

This clone came up once. The J gene is TRBJ1-6, the V gene TRBV19, with TRBD1 identical over 10 bases. The CDR3 totals 16 residues. Germline trimming cut 4 bases from V and 10 bases from J; bases unmatched to any gene: 10. Germline-derived CDR1 and CDR2 are LNHDA and SQIVND (reference sequence). The CDR3 sequence is CASSNPDRGRRSPLHF. DNA for the CDR3: TGTGCCAGTAGTAACCCTGACAGGGGGCGCCGATCACCCCTCCACTTT.

This clone was recorded once. This sample also contains other DNA sequences that code for the same CDR3. CDR3 sequence reads: CSVAGSGNTIYF. The CDR3 nucleotides read TGCAGCGTTGCAGGGTCTGGAAACACCATATATTTT. J is TRBJ1-3 and V is TRBV29-1; D may be TRBD1 (5 bases). CDR3 length equals 12 residues. CDR1 is SQVTM, CDR2 ANQGSEA, per germline. V was trimmed by 4 bases and J by 1 base, leaving 5 bases between them.

The rearrangement links TRBV7-8 to TRBJ2-7, with D perhaps TRBD2 (6 bases). Deletions cut 8 bases from V and 2 bases from J, with 10 bases between. The CDR3 runs to 12 residues. Germline lookup yields CDR1 SGHVS and CDR2 FQNEAQ. The CDR3 spells CASRDSPYEQYF. The CDR3 DNA follows: TGTGCCAGCCGGGACTCCCCCTACGAGCAGTACTTC.